This record covers a single T cell receptor beta chain. Its cognate antigen is unknown. The record originates from a study of cytomegalovirus exposure and HLA in healthy donors. Measured with immunoSEQ multiplex PCR; TCRdb has only the in-frame clones, and not every one. Among nearly 80,000 clones listed, roughly 93% were seen once. Overall study results and limits: Cytomegalovirus association was assigned to about 150 TCR beta chains. In vitro data verified a few CMV-associated chains as specific for CMV antigens. Subsequent analysis found a tendency for first-cohort TCR clusters to co-occur within the 120 or so validation repertoires. While the bulk of TCR sequences proved rare, some public TCRs turned up in many donors.

The sequenced sample consisted of PBMCs. The receptor was derived from a woman aged 25 to 39 in good health and CMV-seronegative.

The CDR3 here is CASSRIDRGLGGYTF. CDR3 in DNA: TGTGCCAGCAGCCGAATCGACAGGGGGTTAGGTGGCTACACCTTC. The V call is TRBV9, the J call TRBJ1-2, with 9 positions matching TRBD1. CDR1 is SGDLS and CDR2 is YYNGEE in the germline V gene. CDR3 length: 15 residues. The V and J ends lost 4 bases and 7 bases, in that order; junction bases with no gene match: 11.